These T cell receptor beta chains were read from a single sample in a study of blood T cell repertoires in COVID-19. Using immunoSEQ multiplex PCR, the repertoire was profiled, and TCRdb retains in-frame clones only, with some absent. The sample lists 84,000 or so clones, approximately 86% occurring once. The specimen was peripheral blood. The receptors stem from a man in his 70s with acute or convalescent COVID-19. Each CDR3 is given with its conserved first and last residue. D genes are given only for firm matches. Clone size, where shown, is once, few, many, or a class for clones that have expanded.

v_call	d_call	clone_size	j_call	cdr3_nt	cdr3_aa
TRBV12-3/TRBV12-4	.	.	TRBJ1-1	TGTGCCAGCAGTTTCTTTACTGAAGCTTTCTTT	CASSFFTEAFF
TRBV18	TRBD1	once	TRBJ2-1	TGTGCCAGCTCACTTGACAGGGACAATGAGCAGTTCTTC	CASSLDRDNEQFF
TRBV4-3	TRBD1	.	TRBJ2-7	TGCGCCAGCAGCCAAGACGTTTTTGGGGACAGGGGCGCCTACGAGCAGTACTTC	CASSQDVFGDRGAYEQYF
TRBV5-1	.	.	TRBJ2-1	TGCGCCAGCAGCGCCGGACAGTCCGGATCGGAGCAGTTCTTC	CASSAGQSGSEQFF
TRBV28	.	.	TRBJ1-1	TGTGCCAGCAGTTTAGGACAGTGGGCTTTCTTT	CASSLGQWAFF
TRBV25-1	TRBD1	.	TRBJ2-7	TGTGCCAGCAATTTAGGACAGGGCGGCGAGCAGTACTTC	CASNLGQGGEQYF
TRBV2	.	.	TRBJ1-2	TGTGCCAGCGCTAGCAGCAAAGGTGTTGGCTACACCTTC	CASASSKGVGYTF
TRBV6-5	.	.	TRBJ2-5	TGTGCCAGCAAGTTGGGCACACCAGAGACCCAGTACTTC	CASKLGTPETQYF
TRBV5-1	TRBD2	.	TRBJ2-1	TGCGCCAGCAGCTTGAGCGGGACCCCAAGGGGTGAGCAGTTCTTC	CASSLSGTPRGEQFF
TRBV2	TRBD2	.	TRBJ2-1	TGTGCCAGCAGCCCCCTAGCGGGAGGGCGATACAATGAGCAGTTCTTC	CASSPLAGGRYNEQFF
TRBV18	TRBD1	.	TRBJ1-2	TGTGCCAGCTCACCAAGACAGGGCTCGGCCTATGGCTACACCTTC	CASSPRQGSAYGYTF
TRBV28	TRBD1	.	TRBJ2-7	TGTGCCAGCATCGGGACAGGTGGATGGGACGAGCAGTACTTC	CASIGTGGWDEQYF
TRBV7-2	TRBD2	.	TRBJ2-5	TGTGCCAGCTGTACTAGCGGGGGACTTGAAGAGACCCAGTACTTC	CASCTSGGLEETQYF
TRBV11-3	TRBD1	.	TRBJ1-1	TGTGCCAGCAGCTTGGGGACAGGGTCGAACACTGAAGCTTTCTTT	CASSLGTGSNTEAFF
TRBV20-1	.	.	TRBJ1-1	TGCAGTGCTAGTATACAGGGAAACACTGAAGCTTTCTTT	CSASIQGNTEAFF
TRBV7-2	.	few	TRBJ2-2	TGTGCCAGCAGCCCGCGGGTGACGCCGTGGACCGGGGAGCTGTTTTTT	CASSPRVTPWTGELFF
TRBV5-1	.	.	TRBJ2-1	TGCGCCAGCAGCGGAGGGGTCTATGAGCAGTTCTTC	CASSGGVYEQFF
TRBV28	.	.	TRBJ1-5	TGTGCCAACCAACAAGGGGGGGGCAATCAGCCCCAGCATTTT	CANQQGGGNQPQHF
TRBV5-6	.	.	TRBJ2-7	TGTGCCAGCAGCTTGGGTCGGGCGGGAGAGCAGTACTTC	CASSLGRAGEQYF
TRBV23-1	.	.	TRBJ1-1	TGCGCCAGCAGTCTGCCAGTGTTGTTCACTGAAGCTTTCTTT	CASSLPVLFTEAFF
TRBV3-1/TRBV3-2	TRBD2	.	TRBJ2-5	TGTGCCAGCAGCCAAGGACTAGCGGGGGCCGCTCAAGAGACCCAGTACTTC	CASSQGLAGAAQETQYF
TRBV6-5	TRBD2	.	TRBJ2-7	TGTGCCAGCACTCCCTCGACTAGCGGGAGGGCCAAGCAGTACTTC	CASTPSTSGRAKQYF
TRBV5-1	TRBD2	.	TRBJ2-2	TGCGCCAGCAGCTTGGGGCCGGGACTATCGAACACCGGGGAGCTGTTTTTT	CASSLGPGLSNTGELFF